Listed below are T cell receptor beta chains from one sample, sequenced in a study of T cell changes during pregnancy in multiple sclerosis. Repertoires were generated with immunoSEQ multiplex PCR, while TCRdb's copy carries only in-frame clones and drops some. The profile shows 50,000 to 55,000 clones, around 90% of them singletons. The sequencing here drew on CD4+ T cells from peripheral blood mononuclear cells, taken after pregnancy. Source of these receptors: a female donor with multiple sclerosis, enrolled in a pregnancy study. CDR3s leave out the opening cysteine and the closing phenylalanine or tryptophan. Clone size is stated in some rows and not others, as once, few, many or a class when expanded.

j_gene,v_gene,abundance,CDR3aa
TRBJ1-2,TRBV2,.,ASSFGQQSNYGYT
TRBJ1-2,TRBV28,.,ASSSPGLPGGGYT
TRBJ2-7,TRBV5-5,once,ASSLPISGRATR
TRBJ2-2,TRBV6-6,.,ASSYSGRATGELF
TRBJ2-3,TRBV5-1,.,ASAPQGEDTQY
TRBJ2-1,TRBV27,.,ASIREAQMSSEQF
TRBJ1-2,TRBV7-9,.,ASSSGRGLVPFNYGYT
TRBJ1-3,TRBV6-1,.,ASSSGTAGNTIY
TRBJ1-1,TRBV19,.,ASSQLDRPNTEAF
TRBJ2-2,TRBV5-4,.,ASSPRTSVGGELF